This entry lists 29 T cell receptor beta chains sequenced from one sample in a study of blood T cell repertoires in COVID-19. The repertoire was sequenced with immunoSEQ multiplex PCR; TCRdb's copy has only in-frame clones and lacks some. The table includes more than 200,000 clones, about 85% detected once. Material for sequencing was PBMCs or T cells enriched from blood (not recorded which). These receptors were obtained from a man younger than 45 who had recovered from COVID-19.

The chain combines TRBV11-2 with TRBJ2-7, with a weak D call TRBD1 (5 bases). The CDR3 runs to 12 residues. The ends were cut back, 3 bases at V and 6 bases at J, with 9 bases in the middle. The germline gives CDR1 SGHAT, CDR2 FQNNGV. The CDR3 DNA follows: TGTGCCAGCAGCTTTATAACAGGCGAGCAGTACTTC. Translating gives CASSFITGEQYF.

J is TRBJ1-1 and V is TRBV7-9, with D tentatively TRBD1 (6 bases). The germline V gene encodes CDR1 SEHNR and CDR2 FQNEAQ (reference sequence). Trimming took 5 bases from V and 0 from J, leaving 16 bases between them. The CDR3 sequence is 16 residues long. The CDR3, as DNA: TGTGCCAGCAGCCCCAGTCTTGACAGGATGAACACTGAAGCTTTCTTT. Its translation: CASSPSLDRMNTEAFF.

V is TRBV5-6 and J is TRBJ1-5; D not certain. The V end lost 0 bases, the J end lost 5 bases, and 6 bases lay between the germline ends. The germline CDR1 and CDR2 sequences are SGHDT and YYEEEE. This CDR3 has 13 residues. The CDR3 DNA is TGTGCCAGCAGCTTGGGAGGGTATCAGCCCCAGCATTTT. As protein: CASSLGGYQPQHF.

The chain carries TRBV3-1 (or the pseudogene TRBV3-2) and TRBJ2-2, with TRBD2 matching over 11 bases. The CDR3 loop spans 20 amino acids. V was pared by 5 bases and J by 7 bases, with 21 bases of the junction left unmatched. Germline V CDR1 and CDR2: LGHDT, YNNKEL (reference sequence). The CDR3 region is CASSKKSPGVAGGPVGELFF. The CDR3 DNA follows: TGTGCCAGCAGCAAAAAATCCCCGGGGGTAGCGGGGGGGCCCGTCGGGGAGCTGTTTTTT.

This clone is a singleton in its sample. V gene TRBV14 combines with J gene TRBJ1-2, with unresolved D. V was cut by 0 bases and J by 10 bases, with 15 bases left in between. The V gene's germline CDR1 is SGHDN and CDR2 FVKESK. The CDR3 totals 14 residues. CDR3 sequence reads: CASSQDPSLPVYTF. CDR3 bases: TGTGCCAGCAGCCAAGATCCTAGTCTGCCTGTCTACACCTTC.

The chain links TRBV5-4 to TRBJ2-7, with 8 bases fitting TRBD2. The CDR3 runs 15 residues. The J segment lost 0 bases and the V segment lost 4 bases, leaving 6 bases of the junction unmatched. Germline V lookup: CDR1 SGHNT, CDR2 YYREEE (reference sequence). As DNA, the CDR3 is TGTGCCAGCAGCGCGGGGGCGGGGGGCTCCTACGAGCAGTACTTC. Translation gives CASSAGAGGSYEQYF.

Concerning this clone: Other DNA variants within this sample encode the same CDR3. The chain combines TRBV5-5 with TRBJ1-5; D uncertain. The V gene lost 0 bases and the J gene lost 0 bases, with 7 bases spanning the gap. Germline V lookup: CDR1 SGHKS, CDR2 YYEKEE (reference sequence). The CDR3 has 15 residues. The CDR3 sequence is CASSLAGNSNQPQHF. CDR3 nucleotides: TGTGCCAGCAGCTTGGCCGGGAATAGCAATCAGCCCCAGCATTTT.

This CDR3 reads CASSLALLDRQYF. The CDR3 DNA reads as TGTGCCAGCAGCTTAGCGCTTCTAGACCGGCAGTATTTT. The chain joins TRBV7-2 to TRBJ2-3; D gene uncertain. Germline values: CDR1 SGHTA, CDR2 FQGNSA. Trimming took 0 bases from V and 11 from J, leaving 12 bases between them. CDR3 length equals 13 residues.

The chain has TRBV20-1 and TRBJ2-3; 9 bases align to TRBD2. Trimming cost V 3 bases and J 1 base; bases outside gene matches: 5. This CDR3 has 15 residues. CDR1 is DFQATT, CDR2 SNEGSKA, per germline (reference sequence). CDR3 sequence (DNA): TGCAGTGCTAGTTCGACTAGCGGCCGCACAGATACGCAGTATTTT. Its translation is CSASSTSGRTDTQYF.

The chain uses TRBV10-3 and TRBJ1-4, with 7 bases lining up with TRBD1. The CDR3 runs to 13 residues. J lost 8 bases, V lost 6 bases, and 6 bases had no gene match. CDR1 ENHRY and CDR2 SYGVKD come from the germline V gene. CDR3 nucleotide sequence: TGTGCCATCAGACGACAGGGTGGCGAAAAACTGTTTTTT. It specifies CAIRRQGGEKLFF.

This clone has only one observation. This chain uses TRBV25-1 with TRBJ2-7; tentatively, D is TRBD1 (6 bases). CDR1 MGHDK and CDR2 SYGVNS come from the germline V gene. Between the trimmed V and J ends, which lost 4 bases and 3 bases, there was a span of 10 bases. The CDR3 sequence is 13 residues long. CDR3 in amino acids: CASSAGDNYEQYF. In DNA form, the CDR3 reads TGTGCCAGCAGTGCTGGGGACAACTACGAGCAGTACTTC.

The rearrangement joins TRBV18 to TRBJ1-4; D is possibly TRBD1 (6 bases). Per the germline V gene, CDR1 is KGHSH and CDR2 is LQKENI. CDR3 length equals 16 residues. The germline V and J ends were trimmed by 6 bases and 0 bases, with 14 bases remaining between them. CDR3 amino acids: CASSPRGVATNEKLFF. CDR3 DNA sequence: TGTGCCAGCTCCCCCAGGGGAGTTGCAACTAATGAAAAACTGTTTTTT. Drawing the rest from reference TRBV18 and TRBJ1-4, the complete variable domain is NAGVMQNPRHLVRRRGQEARLRCSPMKGHSHVYWYRQLPEEGLKFMVYLQKENIIDESGMPKERFSAEFPKEGPSILRIQQVVRGDSAAYFCASSPRGVATNEKLFFGSGTQLSVL.

This clone has only a few counts. This chain joins TRBV5-6 and TRBJ1-1, with a possible D match to TRBD1 (5 bases). Trimming took off 4 bases at V and 5 bases at J, with 18 bases between the two ends. The CDR3 covers 15 residues. Germline V lookup: CDR1 SGHDT, CDR2 YYEEEE. CDR3 residues: CASSPPGLGWTEAFF. Here the CDR3 DNA reads TGTGCCAGCAGCCCGCCGGGACTCGGTTGGACTGAAGCTTTCTTT.

The chain employs TRBV4-2 and TRBJ1-2, with TRBD1 identical over 7 bases. Germline CDR1 and CDR2: LGHNA and YNFKEQ. This CDR3 has 20 residues. V lost 2 bases, J lost 1 base, and 19 bases stayed unmatched. The CDR3 nucleotides are TGTGCCAGCAGCCAAAACACCCGGAGATTGGCAGGGGGTAGTAACTATGGCTACACCTTC. It codes for CASSQNTRRLAGGSNYGYTF.

V gene TRBV28 combines with J gene TRBJ2-5; TRBD1 aligns across 9 bases. CDR1 and CDR2 (germline): MDHEN, SYDVKM. The CDR3 has 14 amino acids. Trimming at V came to 3 bases and at J to 1 base, leaving 0 bases not matched to a gene. CDR3 amino acids: CASSLDRGQETQYF. For the CDR3, the DNA is TGTGCCAGCAGTTTGGACAGGGGCCAAGAGACCCAGTACTTC.

The CDR3 coding sequence is TGTGCCTGGACAGGGTGGGATAGGAGTGAGCAGTACTTC. Translated, it gives CAWTGWDRSEQYF. V gene TRBV30 combines with J gene TRBJ2-7, with D possibly matching TRBD1 (5 bases). The CDR3 contains 13 residues. Germline lookup yields CDR1 GTSNPN and CDR2 SVGIG (reference sequence). The V end was cut by 4 bases, the J end by 7 bases, with 17 bases between.

This clone occurred a few times. The V gene is TRBV7-9, the J gene TRBJ2-7, with D unresolved. This CDR3 comprises 12 residues. V was clipped by 5 bases and J by 3 bases, with 8 bases between them. Per the germline V gene, CDR1 is SEHNR and CDR2 is FQNEAQ (reference sequence). The CDR3 protein is CASSLHNYEQYF. CDR3 nucleotide sequence: TGTGCCAGCAGCCTCCACAACTACGAGCAGTACTTC.

The rearrangement links TRBV4-1 to TRBJ2-7; TRBD1 agrees at 9 bases. With 3 bases clipped from V and 1 base from J, the junction kept 4 bases outside the gene matches. CDR3 size: 15 residues. Germline CDR1 reads MGHRA; CDR2 reads YSYEKL. The CDR3 nucleotides read TGCGCCAGCAGCCATGGACAGGGGAATTCCTACGAGCAGTACTTC. Translated: CASSHGQGNSYEQYF.

The chain combines TRBV28 with TRBJ1-2; TRBD1 matches 8 bases. Trimming took 4 bases from V and 4 from J; bases not matched to a gene: 5. The germline V gene has CDR1 MDHEN and CDR2 SYDVKM. This CDR3 is 14 amino acids long. The CDR3 spells CASSSPGGGYGYTF. For the CDR3, the DNA is TGTGCCAGCAGTTCGCCAGGGGGCGGCTATGGCTACACCTTC.

The J gene is TRBJ1-1, the V gene TRBV12-5; 9 bases align to TRBD1. Germline assignment: CDR1 LGHNT and CDR2 FRNRAP. V shed 4 bases, J shed 0 bases, and the junction held 6 bases outside the gene matches. The CDR3 totals 16 residues. The CDR3 nucleotides read TGTGCTAGTGGTTATCTGGGGACAGGGTTGAACACTGAAGCTTTCTTT. This codes for CASGYLGTGLNTEAFF.

The V gene is TRBV3-1 (or the pseudogene TRBV3-2), the J gene TRBJ2-1; tentative D call: TRBD2 (6 bases). Germline loops: CDR1 LGHDT, CDR2 YNNKEL (reference sequence). The V and J ends lost 4 bases and 1 base respectively, with 11 bases between them. There are 15 residues in the CDR3. Here the CDR3 reads CASSPWGTSYNEQFF. CDR3 nucleotide sequence: TGTGCCAGCAGCCCCTGGGGGACTTCCTACAATGAGCAGTTCTTC.

J is TRBJ1-2 and V is TRBV19; TRBD1 matches at 7 bases. V lost 10 bases to trimming and J lost 5 bases; unmatched junction nucleotides: 16. Germline V CDR1 and CDR2: LNHDA, SQIVND (reference sequence). The CDR3 is made up of 15 amino acids. The CDR3 reads CATKSGTAEGYGYTF. The CDR3 DNA reads TGTGCCACTAAATCCGGGACAGCGGAGGGGTATGGCTACACCTTC.

This chain connects TRBV7-2 to TRBJ1-2, with D tentatively TRBD1 (5 bases). The length of the CDR3 is 13 residues. Germline V gene sequence: CDR1 SGHTA, CDR2 FQGNSA. V gave up 5 bases and J gave up 5 bases, with 12 bases separating them. CDR3 amino acids: CASSPHQGYGYTF. CDR3 in DNA: TGTGCCAGCAGCCCCCACCAGGGATATGGCTACACCTTC.

This rearrangement joins TRBV27 to TRBJ2-1, with TRBD2 matching over 8 bases. The CDR3 has 17 amino acids. CDR1 and CDR2 from the germline V gene are MNHEY and SMNVEV (reference sequence). With 6 bases clipped from V and 1 base from J, the junction kept 11 bases outside the gene matches. In DNA, the CDR3 is TGTGCCAGCAGACCTCCTTTAGCGGGACTATCCTACAATGAGCAGTTCTTC. Translating gives CASRPPLAGLSYNEQFF.

This clone is a singleton in its sample. The genes are TRBV19 and TRBJ2-5; D possibly corresponds to TRBD1 (5 bases). The CDR3 runs 15 residues. The germline V gene encodes CDR1 LNHDA and CDR2 SQIVND (reference sequence). V shed 3 bases and J shed 5 bases, with 16 bases lying between them. The CDR3 DNA sequence: TGTGCCAGTAGTATTGGGCAGGGCCCGTGGGAGACCCAGTACTTC. The encoded protein is CASSIGQGPWETQYF.

Worth noting for this clone: The same CDR3 is also encoded by other DNA sequences in this sample. The chain combines TRBV19 with TRBJ1-5; a possible D gene is TRBD1 (5 bases). Germline V gives CDR1 LNHDA, CDR2 SQIVND (reference sequence). V lost 3 bases and J lost 4, with 10 bases in between. This CDR3 region has 14 residues. The CDR3 coding sequence is TGTGCCAGTAGTATTCGGGCAGGGAATCAGCCCCAGCATTTT. Translating gives CASSIRAGNQPQHF.

The chain has TRBV28 and TRBJ2-7; TRBD1 aligns across 10 bases. This CDR3 comprises 15 residues. The ends lost 4 bases at V and 4 bases at J; junction bases unmatched: 7. The germline V gene encodes CDR1 MDHEN and CDR2 SYDVKM. The CDR3 nucleotides read TGTGCCAGCAGTTCGTCAGGGACAGGGGAATACGAGCAGTACTTC. Protein: CASSSSGTGEYEQYF.

The chain links TRBV7-9 to TRBJ2-1, with no clear D. The CDR3 spans 16 residues. V lost 2 bases to trimming and J lost 9 bases, with 20 bases between them. Germline V gene sequence: CDR1 SEHNR, CDR2 FQNEAQ (reference sequence). CDR3 protein: CASSLSARSMVGEQFF. The CDR3 DNA follows: TGTGCCAGCAGCTTATCGGCTAGATCGATGGTTGGTGAGCAGTTCTTC. Supplemented by reference TRBV7-9 and TRBJ2-1, the full variable domain reads DTGVSQNPRHKITKRGQNVTFRCDPISEHNRLYWYRQTLGQGPEFLTYFQNEAQLEKSRLLSDRFSAERPKGSFSTLEIQRTEQGDSAMYLCASSLSARSMVGEQFFGPGTRLTVL.

The chain employs TRBV7-9 and TRBJ1-1; D might be TRBD1 (6 bases). Between the trimmed V and J ends, which lost 1 base and 4 bases, there was a span of 7 bases. Looked up from germline, CDR1 is SEHNR and CDR2 is FQNEAQ (reference sequence). This CDR3 is built from 13 residues. As DNA, the CDR3 is TGTGCCAGCAGCTTAGAGGGGGTCACTGAAGCTTTCTTT. It specifies CASSLEGVTEAFF.